This T cell receptor (beta chain) was documented in a study of shared clonotypes between healthy human individuals. Study-level background: The donor pool was made up of a couple of women and three men aged 18 to 49.

This CDR3 has 14 residues. Trimming removed 3 bases at V and 0 bases at J, with 7 bases between. Germline V lookup: CDR1 KGHSH, CDR2 LQKENI. Assay used: immunoSEQ multiplex PCR; TCRdb lists only in-frame clones, some missing. The table has approximately 340,000 clones, around 67% seen once. Each of the donors was a healthy adult who was HIV-negative and had not had a recent acute infection or vaccination. General study results and limits: Generally, naive subsets came out with larger estimated richness than memory subsets.

This clone was recorded only once. Its target is not known. Sample: memory CD4+ T cells sorted from blood. This sample's subset: CD45RA-negative fraction. The origin of this receptor is a man aged 25 to 45 in good health. This chain connects TRBV18 to TRBJ2-3; D gene unclear. The CDR3 sequence: CASSPLQSTDTQYF. In DNA form, the CDR3 reads TGTGCCAGCTCACCTTTACAGAGCACAGATACGCAGTATTTT.